The clone carrying this T cell receptor (beta chain) was observed a few times. Together with a sample-barcoded 5' primer, a J-beta primer mix was included in a second PCR lasting roughly 6 to 12 cycles. TCRdb analysed the 5' RACE reads with MiXCR anew, one entry per CDR3 protein. The sample includes hundreds of thousands of distinct CDR3 sequences, under 65% of them seen just once. This sample stems from a study of blood T cells in healthy people across ages. The receptor was isolated from a woman aged 80 or older in good health. The sequenced sample consisted of blood.

The CDR3 coding sequence is TGTGCCAGCATGTGGACCGGCGAATTAACGGGGACCCAGTACTTC. This gives the protein CASMWTGELTGTQYF. The chain is built from TRBV28 and TRBJ2-5; D is unclear. CDR3 length: 15 residues. V was pared by 7 bases and J by 7 bases, with 22 bases between. Germline lookup yields CDR1 MDHEN and CDR2 SYDVKM.